Here is one T cell receptor beta chain with its context. TCRdb keeps only in-frame clones here, not all; method: immunoSEQ multiplex PCR. The sample comprises hundreds of thousands of clones, roughly nine tenths of which are singletons, and around 2.5% rests with the top ten. V was clipped by 2 bases and J by 11 bases, with 15 bases between them. Germline CDR1 and CDR2: SGHAT and FQNNGV. CDR3 size: 13 residues. This sample was taken from a study of blood T cell repertoires in COVID-19. Overall study context: COVID-19 samples from acute and convalescent phases originated in the United States, Italy and Spain.

Sequenced material: PBMCs or T cells enriched from blood (not recorded which). This chain links TRBV11-2 with TRBJ1-1; the D gene is possibly TRBD1 (6 bases). This clonotype was obtained from a man aged 55-75 years who had recovered from COVID-19. The CDR3 region is CASSLSLRGRAFF. The CDR3 region has the DNA TGTGCCAGCAGCTTAAGTCTCAGGGGTCGGGCTTTCTTT.